These 31 T cell receptor beta chains were all obtained from the same sample, sequenced in a study of blood T cells in healthy people across ages. The authors ran a second PCR of roughly 6 to 12 cycles using a sample-barcoded 5' primer and a J-beta primer mix. TCRdb passed the 5' RACE reads through MiXCR, listing each CDR3 protein once. The sample consists of hundreds of thousands of distinct CDR3 sequences, roughly 43% of them appearing once. The material sequenced was blood. These receptors all come from a man aged 80 or over in good health.

In DNA form, the CDR3 reads TGTGCCAGCAGCCAAGAACTAGCGGACTACAATGAGCAGTACTTC. It yields the protein CASSQELADYNEQYF. This rearrangement joins TRBV4-2 to TRBJ2-7; TRBD2 agrees at 8 bases. J gave up 7 bases and V 0 bases, and 8 bases lay outside the gene matches. The germline gives CDR1 LGHNA, CDR2 YNFKEQ. The CDR3 loop spans 15 amino acids.

For this clonotype: Sequence at one end of the junction differs from germline and may be a read error. The chain employs TRBV9 and TRBJ1-6, with D perhaps TRBD1 (6 bases). This CDR3 region has 14 residues. In germline, CDR1 is SGDLS, CDR2 YYNGEE. The CDR3 is CVSSASQGSSPLHF. The CDR3 region has the DNA TGTGTCAGCAGCGCCAGTCAGGGGAGTTCACCCCTCCACTTT.

Only a few counts were recorded for this clonotype. J is TRBJ2-4 and V is TRBV6-2 or TRBV6-3; no reliable D call. The V gene's germline CDR1 is MNHEY and CDR2 SVGEGT. There are 15 residues in the CDR3. V was cut by 5 bases and J by 5 bases, with 16 bases left in between. For the CDR3, the DNA is TGTGCCAGCAGTCTCCTTGCGACCCCAGAAAACATTCAGTACTTC. Residues: CASSLLATPENIQYF.

This clonotype was picked up many times. The V gene is TRBV5-1, the J gene TRBJ2-3; D is perhaps TRBD2 (5 bases). V was trimmed by 2 bases and J by 6 bases, leaving 7 bases between them. The CDR3 totals 12 residues. Germline lookup yields CDR1 SGHRS and CDR2 YFSETQ. The CDR3 region is CASSFGEDTQYF. The CDR3 DNA reads as TGCGCCAGCAGCTTTGGGGAGGATACGCAGTATTTT.

The rearrangement uses TRBV4-3 and TRBJ2-1, with TRBD2 matching 14 bases. The CDR3 is made up of 16 amino acids. V shed 3 bases and J 6 bases; nucleotides not matched to a gene: 4. Germline CDR1 is LGHNA and CDR2 is YSLEER. The CDR3 region has the DNA TGCGCCAGCAGCCAGGGGACTAGCGGGAGAACCAATGAGCAGTTCTTC. It translates to CASSQGTSGRTNEQFF.

This clonotype showed up just a few times. The J gene is TRBJ1-1, the V gene TRBV4-2, with no clear D. Trimming pared 0 bases from V and 0 bases from J, leaving 8 bases between. There are 15 residues in the CDR3. CDR1 is LGHNA, CDR2 YNFKEQ, per germline. CDR3: CASSQDQTMNTEAFF. The CDR3 nucleotides read TGTGCCAGCAGCCAAGATCAGACAATGAACACTGAAGCTTTCTTT.

V gene TRBV5-1 combines with J gene TRBJ2-1; 10 nucleotides agree with TRBD1. Looked up from germline, CDR1 is SGHRS and CDR2 is YFSETQ. The CDR3 consists of 15 residues. Trimming took 4 bases from V and 5 from J; bases not matched to a gene: 6. This CDR3 is CASSVGTGEHNEQFF. In DNA form, the CDR3 reads TGCGCCAGCAGCGTCGGGACAGGGGAGCACAATGAGCAGTTCTTC.

This chain connects TRBV7-2 to TRBJ2-3; D not resolved. Germline-derived CDR1 and CDR2 are SGHTA and FQGNSA. The CDR3 length is 15 residues. Trimming left V 4 bases short and J 2 bases short, with 13 bases between. CDR3 protein: CASSSKRITTDTQYF. CDR3 coding DNA: TGTGCCAGCAGCTCGAAGCGCATCACCACAGATACGCAGTATTTT. Together with reference TRBV7-2 and TRBJ2-3, the CDR3 gives the full variable domain: GAGVSQSPSNKVTEKGKDVELRCDPISGHTALYWYRQSLGQGLEFLIYFQGNSAPDKSGLPSDRFSAERTGGSVSTLTIQRTQQEDSAVYLCASSSKRITTDTQYFGPGTRLTVL.

This chain links TRBV7-2 with TRBJ1-2; D unclear. CDR3 size: 11 residues. V lost 6 bases and J lost 8, with 10 bases in between. Germline values: CDR1 SGHTA, CDR2 FQGNSA. CDR3 nucleotides: TGTGCCAGCAGTCTCGAGAGGGGCTACACCTTC. This encodes CASSLERGYTF.

The chain is built from TRBV12-3 or TRBV12-4 and TRBJ2-2; TRBD2 is a possible D gene (7 bases). V dropped 1 base and J dropped 7 bases, with 13 bases sitting between them. The CDR3 is made up of 15 amino acids. The CDR3 region is CASSLEAGAGGELFF. The CDR3 region has the DNA TGTGCCAGCAGTTTAGAGGCGGGGGCCGGCGGGGAGCTGTTTTTT.

This chain uses TRBV4-1 with TRBJ2-5, with D perhaps TRBD1 (5 bases). The DNA end is a closer match to TRBJ2-7, so the J assignment may be wrong. In germline, CDR1 is MGHRA, CDR2 YSYEKL. This CDR3 comprises 15 residues. In nucleotides, the CDR3 is TGCGCCAGCAGCCAAGGCGTTGTGGGGCCGGCCGAGCAGTACTTC. It yields the protein CASSQGVVGPAEQYF.

This clonotype was observed a single time. The genes are TRBV6-5 and TRBJ1-5, with TRBD1 identical over 7 bases. The CDR3 covers 15 residues. V shed 6 bases, J shed 3 bases, and the junction held 8 bases outside the gene matches. Germline V gene data show CDR1 as MNHEY and CDR2 as SVGAGI. CDR3 protein: CASRPRGQLNQPQHF. CDR3 DNA: TGTGCCAGCAGGCCCAGGGGACAGCTCAATCAGCCCCAGCATTTT.

The V call is TRBV11-2, the J call TRBJ1-4; a weak D match, TRBD1 (6 bases). The germline CDR1 and CDR2 sequences are SGHAT and FQNNGV. Deletions cut 0 bases from V and 5 bases from J, with 10 bases between. The length of the CDR3 is 15 residues. The chain's CDR3 is CASSLDTQGNEKLFF. The CDR3 DNA reads as TGTGCCAGCAGCTTAGATACCCAGGGGAATGAAAAACTGTTTTTT.

The V and J genes are TRBV4-3 and TRBJ2-7; 12 bases fit TRBD2. With V trimmed by 0 bases and J by 4 bases, 7 bases remained unmatched. Germline V gene data show CDR1 as LGHNA and CDR2 as YSLEER. CDR3 length: 17 amino acids. CDR3 in amino acids: CASSQDLTSGRSYEQYF. The CDR3 region has the DNA TGCGCCAGCAGCCAAGATCTTACTAGCGGGAGGAGTTACGAGCAGTACTTC.

The CDR3 DNA reads TGTGCCAGCAGTCTCGGACCAGCCAAAAACATTCAGTACTTC. Its protein product is CASSLGPAKNIQYF. The V gene is TRBV6-5, the J gene TRBJ2-4, with no clear D. This CDR3 is 14 amino acids long. Germline CDR1 MNHEY, CDR2 SVGAGI. V lost 5 bases to trimming and J lost 0 bases, with 8 bases between them.

This clonotype has only one observation. A much larger clone differs by one base, so this may be a read error. The chain recombines TRBV27 with TRBJ2-4; D gene uncertain. The J call is in doubt because the DNA end fits TRBJ2-7 better. Germline V gene data show CDR1 as MNHEY and CDR2 as SMNVEV (reference sequence). This CDR3 comprises 12 residues. This chain's CDR3 is CTSSPLSGEQYF. CDR3 nucleotide sequence: TGTACCAGCAGCCCCCTAAGTGGCGAGCAGTACTTC.

The chain carries TRBV5-4 and TRBJ2-3; 9 nucleotides agree with TRBD2. The CDR3 length is 16 residues. V trimming: 0 bases; J trimming: 2 bases; junction bases outside the gene matches: 4. Germline V CDR1 and CDR2: SGHNT, YYREEE (reference sequence). CDR3 sequence: CASSLGGGGNTDTQYF. The CDR3 coding sequence is TGTGCCAGCAGCTTGGGCGGGGGGGGGAACACAGATACGCAGTATTTT.

This clonotype has more than one count but fewer than ten. DNA for the CDR3: TGTGCCAGCAGCCCGGGTTTAGCGGGTCCTGTAGCCTACAATGAGCAGTTCTTC. Translated, it gives CASSPGLAGPVAYNEQFF. The rearrangement joins TRBV7-2 to TRBJ2-1; 7 bases align to TRBD2. The CDR3 is 18 residues long. V was pared by 5 bases and J by 2 bases, with 15 bases of the junction left unmatched. CDR1 SGHTA and CDR2 FQGNSA come from the germline V gene.

This clonotype was observed a few times. The chain links TRBV7-2 to TRBJ2-3; 8 bases align to TRBD2. V gave up 1 base and J gave up 6 bases; unmatched junction bases: 9. Germline-derived CDR1 and CDR2 are SGHTA and FQGNSA. The CDR3 runs to 16 residues. As DNA, the CDR3 is TGTGCCAGCAGCTTAGTAGGTAGCGGGATTGGCGATACGCAGTATTTT. Its protein product is CASSLVGSGIGDTQYF.

V is TRBV20-1 and J is TRBJ2-5; 9 bases fit TRBD1. The CDR3 consists of 15 residues. The germline gives CDR1 DFQATT, CDR2 SNEGSKA (reference sequence). J lost 11 bases, V lost 1 base, and 14 bases had no gene match. CDR3 in DNA: TGCAGTGCTAGAGTGGGACAGGGCTCCTACGATGAGCAGTACTTC. Translated: CSARVGQGSYDEQYF.

This clonotype was detected only once. The CDR3 sequence: CASSLGSSGGAETQYF. The CDR3 DNA follows: TGTGCCAGCAGCTTGGGATCTAGCGGGGGGGCAGAGACCCAGTACTTC. J is TRBJ2-5 and V is TRBV7-2; TRBD2 aligns across 12 bases. The CDR3 is made up of 16 amino acids. CDR1 is SGHTA and CDR2 is FQGNSA in the germline V gene. J lost 4 bases, V lost 3 bases, and 6 bases had no gene match.

The chain carries TRBV25-1 and TRBJ1-2; 8 bases are a match to TRBD1. CDR1 is MGHDK and CDR2 is SYGVNS in the germline V gene. The V segment lost 4 bases and the J segment 5 bases; nucleotides outside the gene matches: 3. The CDR3 contains 13 residues. CDR3 protein: CASSGGTGYGYTF. CDR3 coding DNA: TGTGCCAGCAGTGGGGGGACAGGTTATGGCTACACCTTC.

The V and J genes are TRBV20-1 and TRBJ2-1, with unresolved D. This CDR3 contains 13 residues. Germline-derived CDR1 and CDR2 are DFQATT and SNEGSKA (reference sequence). The V gene lost 3 bases and the J gene lost 7 bases, with 13 bases spanning the gap. The CDR3 region is CSARSGPFNEQFF. DNA for the CDR3: TGCAGTGCTAGGTCAGGACCCTTTAATGAGCAGTTCTTC.

This clonotype has more than one count but fewer than ten. The CDR3 protein is CATSARSLASNEQFF. DNA of the CDR3: TGTGCCACCAGTGCGAGATCGCTAGCTAGTAATGAGCAGTTCTTC. The chain carries TRBV24-1 and TRBJ2-1, with a tentative D call TRBD2 (5 bases). Germline CDR1 reads KGHDR; CDR2 reads SFDVKD. The V end lost 5 bases, the J end lost 7 bases, and 17 bases lay between the germline ends. The CDR3 covers 15 residues.

The sample holds a few counts of this clonotype. CDR3 loop: CSVEDGDRGVNEQFF. The CDR3 coding sequence is TGCAGCGTTGAAGACGGGGACAGGGGGGTTAATGAGCAGTTCTTC. This rearrangement joins TRBV29-1 to TRBJ2-1; 11 nucleotides line up with TRBD1. Germline V gene sequence: CDR1 SQVTM, CDR2 ANQGSEA. Trimming took 0 bases from V and 7 from J; bases not matched to a gene: 5. The CDR3 loop spans 15 amino acids.

The gene calls are TRBV5-1 and TRBJ2-5; TRBD1 matches at 8 bases. Germline V gene data show CDR1 as SGHRS and CDR2 as YFSETQ. This CDR3 region has 14 residues. Losses at the gene ends were 4 bases for V and 5 bases for J; bases not matched to a gene: 7. As DNA, the CDR3 is TGCGCCAGCAGCATACTCCAGGGGGCGGAGACCCAGTACTTC. Amino acid sequence: CASSILQGAETQYF.

This clonotype was counted only a few times. The rearrangement links TRBV6-2 or TRBV6-3 to TRBJ2-7, with TRBD1 matching 7 bases. The closer fit of TRBJ2-5 to the DNA end suggests the J call may be wrong. In germline, CDR1 is MNHEY, CDR2 SVGEGT. CDR3 size: 12 residues. CDR3: CASTQAGGTQYF. For the CDR3, the DNA is TGTGCCAGCACCCAGGCAGGGGGGACCCAGTACTTC.

This clonotype was recorded a few times. The rearrangement links TRBV12-3 or TRBV12-4 to TRBJ2-2; 7 bases are a match to TRBD1. The CDR3 loop spans 15 amino acids. Unmatched junction bases numbered 8, after V lost 5 bases and J lost 5 bases. DNA for the CDR3: TGTGCCAGCAGTCTCCGGACAGGAGCGACCGGGGAGCTGTTTTTT. Its translation is CASSLRTGATGELFF.

This chain uses TRBV4-1 with TRBJ2-3; TRBD2 matches at 8 bases. CDR3 length: 18 residues. Germline trimming cut 3 bases from V and 2 bases from J; bases unmatched to any gene: 13. Germline V CDR1 and CDR2: MGHRA, YSYEKL. The CDR3 DNA sequence: TGCGCCAGCAGCCAGGGGTGGGCTAGCGGGCTCTTCACAGATACGCAGTATTTT. Translated, it gives CASSQGWASGLFTDTQYF.

This clonotype was found many times. The chain employs TRBV4-2 and TRBJ2-1; 11 bases match TRBD2. The ends lost 0 bases at V and 4 bases at J; junction bases unmatched: 2. The CDR3 is 16 amino acids. From germline, CDR1 is LGHNA and CDR2 YNFKEQ. DNA of the CDR3: TGTGCCAGCAGCCAAGATAGCGGGGGGGCTTACAATGAGCAGTTCTTC. It specifies CASSQDSGGAYNEQFF.

CDR3 loop: CASSTGTSRETQYF. The CDR3 DNA reads as TGTGCCAGCAGCACTGGGACTAGCAGGGAGACCCAGTACTTC. V gene TRBV4-2 combines with J gene TRBJ2-5, with 9 bases aligning to TRBD2. V lost 5 bases, J lost 5 bases, and 6 bases stayed unmatched. The CDR3 is 14 residues long. From germline, CDR1 is LGHNA and CDR2 YNFKEQ.